Sequencing of this TCR beta chain was carried out in a study of OX40 agonist ivuxolimab in advanced cancers. Looking at the study overall: Patients with hepatocellular carcinoma, melanoma, renal cell or head and neck cancer made up the dose-escalation patients. Three patients, one with hepatocellular carcinoma and two with cutaneous melanoma, achieved partial responses. The study, taken as a whole, reports: Average numbers of expanded clones were greater in CD8+ T cells than in CD4+.

V lost 6 bases to trimming and J lost 3 bases; unmatched junction nucleotides: 7. The CDR3 runs 16 residues. This clone was found a few times. Its antigen remains unknown. Only in-frame clones appear in the TCRdb table, and some are missing; sequencing was by immunoSEQ multiplex PCR. The sample carries 43,000 or so clones, around 85% recorded once. This receptor was obtained from an adult with an advanced solid tumor such as melanoma, head and neck, liver or kidney cancer. The genes are TRBV23-1 and TRBJ2-3; 12 nucleotides agree with TRBD1. TRBV23-1 is annotated as an ORF whose role is uncertain. The sample was CD4+ or CD8+ T cells sorted from blood, taken in a trial of the OX40 agonist ivuxolimab. The CDR3 coding sequence is TGCGCCAGCAGCCAAAGGGACAGGGGGCGGACAGATACGCAGTATTTT. Translating it yields CASSQRDRGRTDTQYF.